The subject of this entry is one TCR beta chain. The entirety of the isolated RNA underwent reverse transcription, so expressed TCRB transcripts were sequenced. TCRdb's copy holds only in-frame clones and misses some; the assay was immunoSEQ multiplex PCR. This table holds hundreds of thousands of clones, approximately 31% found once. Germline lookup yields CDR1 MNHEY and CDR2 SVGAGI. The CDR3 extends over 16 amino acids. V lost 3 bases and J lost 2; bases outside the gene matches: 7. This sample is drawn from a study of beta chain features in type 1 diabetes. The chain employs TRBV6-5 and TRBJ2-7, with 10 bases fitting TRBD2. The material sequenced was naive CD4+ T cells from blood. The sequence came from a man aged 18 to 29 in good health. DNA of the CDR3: TGTGCCAGCAGTTATCAGACTAGCGGGTTCACCTACGAGCAGTACTTC. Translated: CASSYQTSGFTYEQYF.